Below, one T cell receptor (beta chain) is given with its context. The repertoire was sequenced with immunoSEQ multiplex PCR; TCRdb's copy has only in-frame clones and lacks some. The data contain some 140,000 clones, about 88% of them singletons. The CDR3 runs 14 residues. Germline V gene data show CDR1 as KGHSH and CDR2 as LQKENI. V lost 1 base to trimming and J lost 0 bases, with 6 bases between them. This specimen belongs to a study of control samples from healthy donors and cancer patients. The chain combines TRBV18 with TRBJ1-1, with no clear D. Source material: blood. The receptor was derived from a woman in her 30s in good health. The CDR3 DNA sequence: TGTGCCAGCTCACCACTAGTAGTGAACACTGAAGCTTTCTTT. Its protein product is CASSPLVVNTEAFF.